The 23 T cell receptor beta chains in this list originate from one sample, sequenced in a study of cytomegalovirus exposure and HLA in healthy donors. PCR employed 60 Vbeta and 13 Jbeta primers. The data were produced by immunoSEQ multiplex PCR, yet TCRdb's version contains in-frame clones alone and is incomplete. This table holds over 40,000 clones, roughly 87% found once. Material for sequencing was PBMCs. All receptors derive from a woman aged 40 to 50 in good health and CMV-seropositive.

The chain is built from TRBV29-1 and TRBJ2-3; TRBD2 might be the D (7 bases). Germline loops: CDR1 SQVTM, CDR2 ANQGSEA. V was pared by 1 base and J by 0 bases, with 14 bases between. The CDR3 has 16 amino acids. In nucleotides, the CDR3 is TGCAGCGTTGAAGGCCAGTCGGGGGGCAGCACAGATACGCAGTATTTT. It encodes CSVEGQSGGSTDTQYF.

This chain uses TRBV29-1 with TRBJ2-2; 11 nucleotides match TRBD2. V dropped 0 bases and J dropped 0; count of bases not matched to a gene: 12. CDR3 length: 20 residues. The germline gives CDR1 SQVTM, CDR2 ANQGSEA. This chain's CDR3 is CSVEDLPSWTSGPNTGELFF. The CDR3 bases are TGCAGCGTTGAAGATCTTCCCTCCTGGACTAGCGGGCCGAACACCGGGGAGCTGTTTTTT.

This chain joins TRBV28 and TRBJ2-3; D ambiguous. The V gene lost 1 base and the J gene lost 4 bases, with 3 bases spanning the gap. Per germline, CDR1 MDHEN and CDR2 SYDVKM. This CDR3 is 12 amino acids long. The chain's CDR3 is CASSLSADTQYF. CDR3 nucleotides: TGTGCCAGCAGTTTATCGGCAGATACGCAGTATTTT. Together with reference TRBV28 and TRBJ2-3, the CDR3 gives the full variable domain: DVKVTQSSRYLVKRTGEKVFLECVQDMDHENMFWYRQDPGLGLRLIYFSYDVKMKEKGDIPEGYSVSREKKERFSLILESASTNQTSMYLCASSLSADTQYFGPGTRLTVL.

The chain carries TRBV6-5 and TRBJ1-3; D gene ambiguous. Germline CDR1 is MNHEY and CDR2 is SVGAGI. Trimming cost V 0 bases and J 0 bases, with 9 bases left between them. This CDR3 comprises 16 residues. CDR3 nucleotide sequence: TGTGCCAGCAGTTACTCGTACCGGAGCTCTGGAAACACCATATATTTT. It encodes CASSYSYRSSGNTIYF.

This clone has just a few counts. V and J are TRBV19 and TRBJ2-3; the D is unclear. The CDR3 consists of 13 residues. The V end was cut by 5 bases, the J end by 2 bases, with 8 bases between. CDR1 and CDR2 from the germline V gene are LNHDA and SQIVND (reference sequence). The CDR3 coding sequence is TGTGCCAGTAGTCAAGCCTACACAGATACGCAGTATTTT. It translates to CASSQAYTDTQYF.

The genes are TRBV6-1 and TRBJ2-7; TRBD1 agrees at 7 bases. CDR1 and CDR2 (germline): MNHNS, SASEGT. The CDR3 runs 13 residues. Trimming removed 7 bases from V and 0 bases from J; junction bases left unmatched: 3. The CDR3 nucleotides read TGTGCCAGCACTAGGGACAGCTCCTACGAGCAGTACTTC. Protein: CASTRDSSYEQYF.

CDR3 nucleotides: TGTGCCAGCAGACCCCCTCCGAGGTACGAGCAGTACTTC. It yields the protein CASRPPPRYEQYF. The chain carries TRBV28 and TRBJ2-7, with unresolved D. Germline V gene lookup returns CDR1 MDHEN and CDR2 SYDVKM. CDR3 size: 13 residues. Trimming cost V 6 bases and J 4 bases, with 13 bases left between them.

The genes are TRBV5-8 and TRBJ2-1, with D maybe TRBD2 (6 bases). In germline, CDR1 is SGHTS, CDR2 YDEGEE. V was clipped by 0 bases and J by 7 bases, with 8 bases between them. CDR3 length: 13 residues. The CDR3 spells CASSLAGENEQFF. The CDR3, as DNA: TGTGCCAGCAGCTTGGCGGGAGAGAATGAGCAGTTCTTC. Based on the CDR3 plus reference TRBV5-8 and TRBJ2-1, the full variable domain is EAGVTQSPTHLIKTRGQQATLRCSPISGHTSVYWYQQALGLGLQFLLWYDEGEERNRGNFPPRFSGRQFPNYSSELNVNALELEDSALYLCASSLAGENEQFFGPGTRLTVL.

The chain employs TRBV5-4 and TRBJ2-7, with 15 bases that match TRBD2. The CDR3 contains 16 residues. Germline V gene lookup returns CDR1 SGHNT and CDR2 YYREEE (reference sequence). V lost 0 bases and J lost 4; bases outside the gene matches: 2. The CDR3 here is CASSLDGLAGGYEQYF. The DNA of the CDR3 is TGTGCCAGCAGCTTGGATGGACTAGCGGGAGGGTACGAGCAGTACTTC.

The J gene is TRBJ1-5, the V gene TRBV7-9, with unresolved D. CDR1 is SEHNR, CDR2 FQNEAQ, per germline (reference sequence). V lost 1 base to trimming and J lost 8 bases, with 9 bases between them. The CDR3 spans 13 residues. DNA of the CDR3: TGTGCCAGCAGCTTAGGGTGGGGAGAGCCCCAGCATTTT. It yields the protein CASSLGWGEPQHF.

The gene calls are TRBV6-5 and TRBJ2-2; 8 positions match TRBD1. The V gene's germline CDR1 is MNHEY and CDR2 SVGAGI. After removal of 2 bases from V and 5 bases from J, the junction contained 7 bases not matched to a gene. This CDR3 is 16 amino acids long. DNA of the CDR3: TGTGCCAGCAGTTACGGCGGCAGGGGGCAAACCGGGGAGCTGTTTTTT. It translates to CASSYGGRGQTGELFF.

This chain links TRBV18 with TRBJ1-2; D gene ambiguous. The CDR3 runs 13 residues. The V gene lost 2 bases and the J gene lost 6 bases, with 10 bases spanning the gap. Germline V gene data show CDR1 as KGHSH and CDR2 as LQKENI. CDR3 amino acids: CASSPAGWDGYTF. CDR3 DNA: TGTGCCAGCTCACCAGCGGGATGGGATGGCTACACCTTC. The full variable domain, completed using reference TRBV18 and TRBJ1-2, is NAGVMQNPRHLVRRRGQEARLRCSPMKGHSHVYWYRQLPEEGLKFMVYLQKENIIDESGMPKERFSAEFPKEGPSILRIQQVVRGDSAAYFCASSPAGWDGYTFGSGTRLTVV.

CDR3 DNA: TGTGCCAGCAGCCGCGGGGGGGCTGCAGATACGCAGTATTTT. The encoded protein is CASSRGGAADTQYF. The V and J genes are TRBV7-2 and TRBJ2-3, with 9 nucleotides matching TRBD2. The germline V gene has CDR1 SGHTA and CDR2 FQGNSA. The CDR3 length is 14 residues. Trimming cost V 5 bases and J 4 bases; bases outside gene matches: 4.

The chain recombines TRBV7-9 with TRBJ1-1; D gene ambiguous. Looked up from germline, CDR1 is SEHNR and CDR2 is FQNEAQ (reference sequence). The V and J ends lost 1 base and 6 bases respectively, with 9 bases between them. The CDR3 runs 13 residues. This CDR3 is CASSLVEAPEAFF. CDR3 coding DNA: TGTGCCAGCAGCTTAGTTGAGGCTCCTGAAGCTTTCTTT.

V usage is TRBV29-1 and J usage is TRBJ1-1, with D hard to call. Trimming took off 6 bases at V and 6 bases at J, with 29 bases between the two ends. This CDR3 is 17 amino acids long. Germline assignment: CDR1 SQVTM and CDR2 ANQGSEA. This chain's CDR3 is CSVKESPVITKYAEAFF. In DNA form, the CDR3 reads TGCAGCGTAAAAGAGTCCCCGGTCATAACTAAATACGCTGAAGCTTTCTTT. Full variable domain (missing parts from reference TRBV29-1 and TRBJ1-1): SAVISQKPSRDICQRGTSLTIQCQVDSQVTMMFWYRQQPGQSLTLIATANQGSEATYESGFVIDKFPISRPNLTFSTLTVSNMSPEDSSIYLCSVKESPVITKYAEAFFGQGTRLTVV.

This clone was observed a handful of times. The V call is TRBV29-1, the J call TRBJ1-2; 8 bases line up with TRBD1. The CDR3 has 12 amino acids. The germline V gene has CDR1 SQVTM and CDR2 ANQGSEA. After removal of 8 bases from V and 6 bases from J, the junction contained 8 bases not matched to a gene. The CDR3 protein is CSTQTGVDGYTF. In DNA form, the CDR3 reads TGCAGCACGCAGACAGGGGTCGATGGCTACACCTTC.

The chain combines TRBV4-1 with TRBJ1-5; no clear D. CDR1 and CDR2 (germline): MGHRA, YSYEKL. The CDR3 contains 15 residues. V was shortened by 8 bases and J by 2 bases, with 16 bases between the two germline ends. The CDR3 here is CASRPRAIGNQPQHF. Here the CDR3 DNA reads TGCGCCAGCCGCCCGCGGGCGATTGGCAATCAGCCCCAGCATTTT.

The chain has TRBV28 and TRBJ1-3, with D maybe TRBD1 (5 bases). This CDR3 contains 15 residues. CDR1 is MDHEN and CDR2 is SYDVKM in the germline V gene. V was shortened by 5 bases and J by 0 bases, with 11 bases between the two germline ends. The CDR3 here is CASSAGGSSGNTIYF. In DNA form, the CDR3 reads TGTGCCAGCAGTGCCGGGGGAAGCTCTGGAAACACCATATATTTT.

The chain is built from TRBV5-6 and TRBJ1-5; D ambiguous. The CDR3 extends over 16 amino acids. V gave up 4 bases and J gave up 1 base, with 15 bases separating them. Germline-derived CDR1 and CDR2 are SGHDT and YYEEEE. The CDR3 is CASSPGRGKSNQPQHF. For the CDR3, the DNA is TGTGCCAGCAGCCCTGGACGGGGAAAGAGCAATCAGCCCCAGCATTTT.

The chain joins TRBV10-2 to TRBJ1-2; 9 bases agree with TRBD1. V was clipped by 10 bases and J by 6 bases; unmatched bases: 6. The germline gives CDR1 WSHSY, CDR2 SAAADI. The CDR3 spans 12 residues. The CDR3 region is CATEDRGNGYTF. DNA for the CDR3: TGCGCCACCGAGGACAGGGGTAATGGCTACACCTTC.

The gene calls are TRBV2 and TRBJ2-1, with D perhaps matching TRBD2 (5 bases). The germline CDR1 and CDR2 sequences are SNHLY and FYNNEI. The V end was cut by 7 bases, the J end by 8 bases, with 15 bases between. The CDR3 covers 13 residues. The CDR3 loop is CASNGLLADEQFF. CDR3 bases: TGTGCCAGCAACGGACTTTTGGCCGATGAGCAGTTCTTC.

The chain joins TRBV6-6 to TRBJ2-7; TRBD1 is a possible D gene (5 bases). In germline, CDR1 is MNHNY, CDR2 SVGAGI (reference sequence). CDR3 length: 14 amino acids. Trimming pared 6 bases from V and 2 bases from J, leaving 14 bases between. Here the CDR3 DNA reads TGTGCCAGCAGCAGCGAACAGGCACCCTACGAGCAGTACTTC. Its protein is CASSSEQAPYEQYF.

The V call is TRBV27, the J call TRBJ2-7, with D possibly matching TRBD1 (6 bases). Germline CDR1 is MNHEY and CDR2 is SMNVEV (reference sequence). The CDR3 spans 16 residues. V shed 8 bases and J shed 0 bases, with 20 bases lying between them. The CDR3: CASRPFIQGSSYEQYF. The CDR3 coding sequence is TGTGCCAGCCGACCCTTTATACAGGGAAGCTCCTACGAGCAGTACTTC.